Reported below is one T cell receptor beta chain. No antigen is known for it. This entry is derived from a study of CXCR3-negative and CXCR3-positive naive CD8 T cells. Regarding the study as a whole: Comparably high diversity was seen in both naive subsets, and much lower diversity in memory CD8+ cells. The TRBV-TRBJ usage of naive CXCR3-negative and CXCR3-positive cells was similar, but that of memory cells differed. Researchers report that CXCR3-positive naive cells carry more hydrophobic TRB CDR3s than CXCR3-negative naive cells.

Germline V gene lookup returns CDR1 SGHVS and CDR2 FNYEAQ. CDR3 length equals 17 residues. UMI-tagged TRB cDNA libraries were built via 5' RACE. TCRdb re-called the 5' RACE reads and gives one entry per CDR3 protein, without DNA. This sample contains more than 70,000 distinct CDR3 sequences. Source material: naive CXCR3+ CD8+ T cells from blood. Noted subset: CD45RO-CCR7+CD27+CD95- naive CD8+ T cells expressing CXCR3 (TNR3+). The chain couples TRBV7-6 to TRBJ2-1; TCRdb reports TRBD1, a call that lacks DNA to check it against. The source is a human donor in good health. Some clones in this sample may be carry-over from other donors' samples. The CDR3 loop is CASSRAATRISYNEQFF.